One sample yielded the 18 T cell receptor beta chains listed below, sequenced in a study of T cells in localized non-small cell lung cancer. Using immunoSEQ multiplex PCR, the repertoire was profiled, and TCRdb retains in-frame clones only, with some absent. The repertoire holds around 35,000 clones, with 93% as singletons. The sample in question was peripheral blood, obtained before any cancer treatment. These TCRs come from a female donor of 60 years or more with stage I lung adenocarcinoma.

The genes are TRBV30 and TRBJ2-7; D is ambiguous. Germline V lookup: CDR1 GTSNPN, CDR2 SVGIG (reference sequence). This CDR3 has 13 amino acids. Between the trimmed V and J ends, which lost 1 base and 4 bases, there was a span of 11 bases. The CDR3, as DNA: TGTGCCTGGAGTGGCCCGGTGGGGTACGAGCAGTACGTC. This sequence encodes CAWSGPVGYEQYV.

The V and J genes are TRBV4-1 and TRBJ2-5, with 8 bases that match TRBD2. Germline CDR1 reads MGHRA; CDR2 reads YSYEKL. The CDR3 consists of 17 residues. V gave up 0 bases and J gave up 5 bases; unmatched junction bases: 11. The CDR3 DNA sequence: TGCGCCAGCAGCCAAGATCCGGGGACTAGAGAGGAGGAGACCCAGTACTTC. Amino acid sequence: CASSQDPGTREEETQYF.

The chain recombines TRBV7-2 with TRBJ2-1; 7 nucleotides agree with TRBD1. This CDR3 spans 12 amino acids. The ends lost 5 bases at V and 9 bases at J; junction bases unmatched: 4. Germline V gives CDR1 SGHTA, CDR2 FQGNSA. As DNA, the CDR3 is TGTGCCAGCAGCGACAGGGTTGGTGAGCAGTTCTTC. It codes for CASSDRVGEQFF.

The rearrangement uses TRBV12-5 and TRBJ2-1, with TRBD1 identical over 9 bases. CDR1 is LGHNT, CDR2 FRNRAP, per germline. V was clipped by 5 bases and J by 2 bases; unmatched bases: 10. The length of the CDR3 is 17 residues. The chain's CDR3 is CASGLLPGQGTYNEQFF. CDR3 bases: TGTGCTAGTGGTCTTTTGCCGGGACAGGGCACCTACAATGAGCAGTTCTTC.

The chain carries TRBV7-9 and TRBJ2-7, with TRBD1 matching over 8 bases. J gave up 5 bases and V 4 bases, and 7 bases lay outside the gene matches. CDR1 and CDR2 from the germline V gene are SEHNR and FQNEAQ (reference sequence). This CDR3 contains 14 residues. The CDR3 region is CASSSLTGADEQYF. CDR3 nucleotides: TGTGCCAGCAGCTCATTGACAGGGGCGGACGAGCAGTACTTC.

This clone has just one count. V usage is TRBV7-3 and J usage is TRBJ2-1; 13 nucleotides align to TRBD2. The CDR3 totals 17 residues. CDR1 is SGHTA, CDR2 FQGTGA, per germline. V lost 4 bases and J lost 0; bases outside the gene matches: 3. The CDR3 loop reads CASSSTSGRRSYNEQFF. CDR3 DNA: TGTGCCAGCAGCTCGACTAGCGGGAGGCGCTCCTACAATGAGCAGTTCTTC.

The chain carries TRBV7-3 and TRBJ1-3; 7 bases match TRBD1. V lost 4 bases and J lost 4; bases outside the gene matches: 1. Germline V gene lookup returns CDR1 SGHTA and CDR2 FQGTGA. The CDR3 consists of 13 residues. This CDR3 is CASSSGQGNTIYF. For the CDR3, the DNA is TGTGCCAGCAGCTCGGGACAGGGAAACACCATATATTTT. The full variable domain, its missing parts supplied by reference TRBV7-3 and TRBJ1-3, is GAGVSQTPSNKVTEKGKYVELRCDPISGHTALYWYRQSLGQGPEFLIYFQGTGAADDSGLPNDRFFAVRPEGSVSTLKIQRTERGDSAVYLCASSSGQGNTIYFGEGSWLTVV.

The J gene is TRBJ1-2, the V gene TRBV29-1; the D gene is possibly TRBD1 (5 bases). Trimming stripped 0 bases from V and 4 bases from J, with 12 bases between. Germline CDR1 and CDR2: SQVTM and ANQGSEA. This CDR3 is 14 amino acids long. The CDR3 loop reads CSVEEWDGPYGYTF. The DNA for the CDR3 is TGCAGCGTTGAAGAGTGGGACGGACCCTATGGCTACACCTTC.

The chain carries TRBV27 and TRBJ1-1; a possible D gene is TRBD1 (5 bases). Germline lookup yields CDR1 MNHEY and CDR2 SMNVEV (reference sequence). With 1 base removed from V and 1 base from J, the gap between germline ends came to 13 bases. CDR3 length: 16 residues. CDR3 sequence: CASSLWAGLANTEAFF. The CDR3 DNA reads TGTGCCAGCAGTTTATGGGCAGGGTTAGCGAACACTGAAGCTTTCTTT.

J is TRBJ2-2 and V is TRBV29-1, with 8 bases lining up with TRBD1. Trimming took 6 bases from V and 4 from J; bases not matched to a gene: 7. Germline V gene lookup returns CDR1 SQVTM and CDR2 ANQGSEA. The CDR3 extends over 14 amino acids. CDR3 nucleotides: TGCAGCGTCATCGGGGACAGGAGCACCGGGGAGCTGTTTTTT. Residues: CSVIGDRSTGELFF.

The chain links TRBV7-3 to TRBJ2-1; 8 bases fit TRBD2. V gave up 5 bases and J gave up 2 bases; unmatched junction bases: 5. CDR1 SGHTA and CDR2 FQGTGA come from the germline V gene. The CDR3 contains 15 residues. In DNA form, the CDR3 reads TGTGCCAGCAGCGCTCTAGCGGGTCCCTACAATGAGCAGTTCTTC. Translating it yields CASSALAGPYNEQFF.

V and J are TRBV15 and TRBJ2-1; 10 positions match TRBD1. The CDR3 has 15 residues. The ends lost 0 bases at V and 7 bases at J; junction bases unmatched: 3. The germline V gene encodes CDR1 LNHNV and CDR2 YYDKDF (reference sequence). CDR3 coding DNA: TGTGCCACCAGCAGAGATCCGGGACAGGGGAATGAGCAGTTCTTC. Encoded protein: CATSRDPGQGNEQFF.

The rearrangement uses TRBV28 and TRBJ1-1; 7 bases are a match to TRBD1. This CDR3 has 14 amino acids. CDR1 is MDHEN, CDR2 SYDVKM, per germline. The V and J ends lost 2 bases and 0 bases, in that order; junction bases with no gene match: 0. CDR3 loop: CASSLTGVNTEAFF. As DNA, the CDR3 is TGTGCCAGCAGTTTAACAGGGGTGAACACTGAAGCTTTCTTT. The full variable domain, with the rest looked up from reference TRBV28 and TRBJ1-1, is DVKVTQSSRYLVKRTGEKVFLECVQDMDHENMFWYRQDPGLGLRLIYFSYDVKMKEKGDIPEGYSVSREKKERFSLILESASTNQTSMYLCASSLTGVNTEAFFGQGTRLTVV.

The chain joins TRBV5-1 to TRBJ2-7; 9 bases agree with TRBD1. CDR1 SGHRS and CDR2 YFSETQ come from the germline V gene. This CDR3 comprises 15 residues. The V segment lost 0 bases and the J segment 5 bases; nucleotides outside the gene matches: 6. CDR3 region: CASSLGGTGLNEQYF. DNA for the CDR3: TGCGCCAGCAGCTTGGGTGGGACAGGGTTGAACGAGCAGTACTTC.

This chain uses TRBV7-2 with TRBJ1-4; 12 bases fit TRBD1. Germline V gene sequence: CDR1 SGHTA, CDR2 FQGNSA. J was trimmed by 10 bases and V by 3 bases; bases with no gene match: 6. The CDR3 extends over 15 amino acids. CDR3 DNA sequence: TGTGCCAGCAGCTTGGCGGGACAGGGGGCAGGAAAACTGTTTTTT. Protein sequence: CASSLAGQGAGKLFF.

This clone came up a few times. The chain couples TRBV28 to TRBJ2-2; tentative D call: TRBD2 (6 bases). The germline V gene encodes CDR1 MDHEN and CDR2 SYDVKM. Trimming pared 5 bases from V and 7 bases from J, leaving 8 bases between. This CDR3 is 12 amino acids long. The CDR3 is CASSGGVGELFF. CDR3 nucleotide sequence: TGTGCCAGCAGTGGCGGGGTCGGGGAGCTGTTTTTT.

The chain uses TRBV7-9 and TRBJ1-4; D is undetermined. The CDR3 is made up of 14 amino acids. Trimming stripped 1 base from V and 3 bases from J, with 6 bases between. Germline CDR1 is SEHNR and CDR2 is FQNEAQ (reference sequence). The CDR3 here is CASSLGMSNEKLFF. As DNA, the CDR3 is TGTGCCAGCAGCTTAGGCATGTCTAATGAAAAACTGTTTTTT.

This sequence joins TRBV9 and TRBJ1-4; D call uncertain. There are 16 residues in the CDR3. V lost 0 bases, J lost 3 bases, and 12 bases lay in between. Germline CDR1 SGDLS, CDR2 YYNGEE. Here the CDR3 DNA reads TGTGCCAGCAGCGTAGACGAAGGTTACGCTAATGAAAAACTGTTTTTT. Its translation: CASSVDEGYANEKLFF.